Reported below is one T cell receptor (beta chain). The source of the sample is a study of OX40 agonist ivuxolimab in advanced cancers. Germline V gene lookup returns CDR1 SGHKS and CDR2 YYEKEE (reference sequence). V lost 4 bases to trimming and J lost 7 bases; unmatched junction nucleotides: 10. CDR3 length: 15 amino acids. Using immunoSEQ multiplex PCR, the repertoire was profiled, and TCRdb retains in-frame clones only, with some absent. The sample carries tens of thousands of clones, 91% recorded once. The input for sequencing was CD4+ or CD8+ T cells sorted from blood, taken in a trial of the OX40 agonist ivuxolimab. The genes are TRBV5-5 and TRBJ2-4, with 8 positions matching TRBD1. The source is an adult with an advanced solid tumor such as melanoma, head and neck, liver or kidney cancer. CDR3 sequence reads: CASSRTGYSGNIQYF. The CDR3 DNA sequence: TGTGCCAGCAGCCGGACAGGGTATAGTGGGAACATTCAGTACTTC.